This T cell receptor (beta chain) was captured in a study of blood T cell repertoires in COVID-19. Across the whole study: Spain, Italy and the United States supplied samples that represented acute and convalescent COVID-19.

In the original processing: From reference gene primer amplification, estimates of nucleated cell counts were derived. Generated by immunoSEQ multiplex PCR, the TCRdb table keeps only in-frame clones and is missing some. From that table come the V and J calls and clone size; the DNA was used to work out D and trimming. The repertoire includes 90,000 to 130,000 clones, roughly 80% of them detected once, and approximately 15% sits in the top ten. The germline V gene has CDR1 SGHDN and CDR2 FVKESK. The length of the CDR3 is 13 residues. After removal of 3 bases from V and 6 bases from J, the junction contained 3 bases not matched to a gene.

This chain links TRBV14 with TRBJ1-2, with 8 bases fitting TRBD1. The TCR originated in a woman between 55 and 75 years old with acute or convalescent COVID-19. Sequencing was carried out using peripheral blood. The chain's CDR3 is CASSQVTGDGYTF. The DNA for the CDR3 is TGTGCCAGCAGCCAGGTGACAGGGGATGGCTACACCTTC.